One T cell receptor beta chain is described in this entry. The CDR3 spans 16 residues. Germline V gene sequence: CDR1 LGHNA, CDR2 YNFKEQ. J gave up 5 bases and V 1 base, and 2 bases lay outside the gene matches. Each person with ophthalmopathy scored at least 3 on the Clinical Activity Score, reached NOSPECS grade 4 or higher, and had been ill under 3 months. This entry belongs to a study of T cells in Graves' hyperthyroidism and ophthalmopathy. Overall study context: Peripheral blood was obtained at initial diagnosis, preceding any treatment.

TCR beta CDR3 regions were amplified from RNA transcripts. The HTBI primer set drove a first-round RT-PCR of the TCR CDR3. TCRdb processed the multiplex PCR reads anew with MiXCR; each CDR3 protein has one entry. The repertoire holds about 610,000 distinct CDR3 sequences, with about a sixth as singletons. The chain joins TRBV4-2 to TRBJ2-5; TRBD2 matches at 15 bases. This sequence originates from a middle-aged woman with Graves' ophthalmopathy. Sample: blood. The CDR3 nucleotides read TGTGCCAGCAGCCAAGGGACTAGCGGGGGGGTTGAGACCCAGTACTTC. Protein product: CASSQGTSGGVETQYF.